The entry below describes one T cell receptor beta chain. Its specificity is unknown. TCR cDNA was made by 5'RACE template switching, adding a universal primer site and UMIs. TCRdb re-derived calls from the 5' RACE reads in MiXCR, one entry per CDR3 protein. The table has 500,000 to 650,000 distinct CDR3 sequences, about a sixth seen once. This entry belongs to a study of T cells after yellow fever vaccination. Study-wide results and caveats: Booster sampling recovered most clones from primary vaccination (less than 97% CD4, around 88% CD8). Repertoires obtained by FACS sorting could include abundant clonotypes that entered as contaminants from the bulk population. Though weaker, the secondary response peaked faster, on day 5 versus 15.

Source: PBMCs, taken 5 days after the first yellow fever vaccination. This clonotype originated in a man aged 18 to 30 who received the YFV17D yellow fever vaccine.

The CDR3 DNA reads as TGCGCCAGCAGCCGCTCGTTTCCCGATACGCAGTATTTT. Translating it yields CASSRSFPDTQYF. This chain links TRBV4-3 with TRBJ2-3; no clear D gene. Trimming pared 4 bases from V and 6 bases from J, leaving 11 bases between. Germline CDR1 LGHNA, CDR2 YSLEER. The CDR3 totals 13 residues.